These 16 T cell receptor beta chains were sequenced from one sample in a study of vaccination and CD4 T cells after COVID-19. Indicated treatment: roughly 11-day PBMC culture with coronavirus spike peptide pools or control peptides (ViraFEST assay). These receptors are not linked to any known antigen. At the Johns Hopkins FTIC core, DNA taken from cultured CD4+ T cells was sequenced by way of the Oncomine TCR Beta short-read assay. MiXCR, run by TCRdb on the PCR reads, gives a single entry per CDR3 protein. The sample contains roughly 20,000 distinct CDR3 sequences, roughly 49% of which appear only once. The source was CD4+ T cells from blood, cultured in vitro, collected before SARS-CoV-2 vaccination. All receptors derive from a human donor who had recovered from COVID-19.

With respect to this clonotype: A read error may produce the germline difference seen at one junction end. V and J are TRBV7-9 and TRBJ2-3, with 10 positions matching TRBD2. The CDR3 has 15 amino acids. Per the germline V gene, CDR1 is SEHNR and CDR2 is FQNEAQ (reference sequence). Here the CDR3 reads CASSPPSGGTYTQYF. The DNA for the CDR3 is TGTGCCAGCAGCCCTCCTAGCGGGGGCACATATACGCAGTATTTT.

The rearrangement joins TRBV7-2 to TRBJ2-5, with D possibly TRBD2 on 6 matching bases. CDR1 and CDR2 (germline): SGHTA, FQGNSA. V was cut by 5 bases and J by 1 base, with 17 bases left in between. This CDR3 is 16 amino acids long. CDR3 residues: CASSRTEGLFQETQYF. The DNA of the CDR3 is TGTGCCAGCAGCCGAACAGAGGGACTTTTCCAAGAGACCCAGTACTTC.

The chain uses TRBV7-9 and TRBJ1-1; D might be TRBD1 (5 bases). Germline-derived CDR1 and CDR2 are SEHNR and FQNEAQ (reference sequence). The CDR3 is made up of 15 amino acids. Between the trimmed V and J ends, which lost 1 base and 5 bases, there was a span of 14 bases. As DNA, the CDR3 is TGTGCCAGCAGCTTAGACCGGGGCGCAGGGACTGAAGCTTTCTTT. Translated: CASSLDRGAGTEAFF.

The chain joins TRBV30 to TRBJ1-2; 8 nucleotides match TRBD1. Germline CDR1 and CDR2: GTSNPN and SVGIG (reference sequence). This CDR3 contains 14 residues. V lost 3 bases and J lost 4; bases outside the gene matches: 7. Here the CDR3 reads CAWSGDRKGYGYTF. DNA of the CDR3: TGTGCCTGGAGCGGGGACAGGAAGGGCTATGGCTACACCTTC.

Only a few counts were recorded for this clonotype. This chain connects TRBV20-1 to TRBJ1-4; D not resolved. Looked up from germline, CDR1 is DFQATT and CDR2 is SNEGSKA (reference sequence). Trimming took off 4 bases at V and 4 bases at J, with 10 bases between the two ends. The CDR3 runs 13 residues. The CDR3 sequence is CSAIDEGNEKLFF. Written as DNA, the CDR3 is TGCAGTGCTATCGACGAGGGTAATGAAAAACTGTTTTTT.

This clonotype was counted only a few times. The chain couples TRBV27 to TRBJ2-7, with 7 bases identical to TRBD2. Germline loops: CDR1 MNHEY, CDR2 SMNVEV (reference sequence). Trimming took 7 bases from V and 4 from J; bases not matched to a gene: 16. The CDR3 consists of 16 residues. The chain's CDR3 is CASMRGRPTDGYEQYF. The CDR3 region has the DNA TGTGCCAGCATGCGGGGGAGACCGACGGACGGGTACGAGCAGTACTTC.

The CDR3 loop is CASSPAGTGGNGYTF. The CDR3, as DNA: TGTGCCAGCAGCCCAGCCGGGACAGGGGGCAACGGCTACACCTTC. V is TRBV7-9 and J is TRBJ1-2, with 12 nucleotides matching TRBD1. The CDR3 totals 15 residues. CDR1 SEHNR and CDR2 FQNEAQ come from the germline V gene (reference sequence). Trimming cost V 5 bases and J 8 bases; bases outside gene matches: 9.

CDR3 in amino acids: CASSPTTGAGGTTDTQYF. Here the CDR3 DNA reads TGTGCCAGCAGCCCTACAACGGGAGCGGGGGGGACCACAGATACGCAGTATTTT. The chain couples TRBV7-3 to TRBJ2-3; 10 bases align to TRBD2. The CDR3 is 18 amino acids. CDR1 is SGHTA, CDR2 FQGTGA, per germline. The J segment lost 2 bases and the V segment lost 5 bases, leaving 13 bases of the junction unmatched.

The rearrangement links TRBV7-2 to TRBJ2-7; 7 bases map to TRBD1. The CDR3 length is 14 residues. Looked up from germline, CDR1 is SGHTA and CDR2 is FQGNSA. After removal of 5 bases from V and 4 bases from J, the junction contained 8 bases not matched to a gene. The DNA for the CDR3 is TGTGCCAGCAGCCCTGGGACAGAGCTATACGAGCAGTACTTC. Residues: CASSPGTELYEQYF.

This clonotype was seen a handful of times. V and J are TRBV7-3 and TRBJ1-2, with D perhaps matching TRBD1 (5 bases). This CDR3 spans 14 amino acids. Trimming took 1 base from V and 8 from J, leaving 14 bases between them. Per germline, CDR1 SGHTA and CDR2 FQGTGA. This CDR3 reads CASSLSPGPGGYTF. The CDR3 DNA follows: TGTGCCAGCAGCTTAAGCCCAGGGCCGGGGGGCTACACCTTC. The entire variable domain, with the rest obtained from reference TRBV7-3 and TRBJ1-2, is as follows: GAGVSQTPSNKVTEKGKYVELRCDPISGHTALYWYRQSLGQGPEFLIYFQGTGAADDSGLPNDRFFAVRPEGSVSTLKIQRTERGDSAVYLCASSLSPGPGGYTFGSGTRLTVV.

As to this clonotype: At one of its ends the junction is not consistent with the germline gene, which may arise from a read error. CDR3 sequence: CASSGETAPSFF. In nucleotides, the CDR3 is TGTGCCAGCAGCGGTGAGACAGCTCCTTCCTTCTTC. The rearrangement links TRBV12-3 or TRBV12-4 to TRBJ1-2, with TRBD1 as a possible D gene (5 bases). CDR3 size: 12 residues.

This clonotype was counted a few times. The J gene is TRBJ1-6, the V gene TRBV28; D is uncertain. CDR3 length equals 12 residues. CDR1 MDHEN and CDR2 SYDVKM come from the germline V gene. V was shortened by 6 bases and J by 10 bases, with 10 bases between the two germline ends. The CDR3 protein is CASSSGASPLHF. The CDR3 DNA reads TGTGCCAGCAGCTCCGGCGCCTCACCCCTCCACTTT.

The chain has TRBV28 and TRBJ1-2, with D possibly TRBD1 on 5 matching bases. Germline CDR1 reads MDHEN; CDR2 reads SYDVKM. V lost 7 bases and J lost 2, with 14 bases in between. This CDR3 is 14 amino acids long. As DNA, the CDR3 is TGTGCCAGCACCGAGGGGCGGGAGAACTATGGCTACACCTTC. It translates to CASTEGRENYGYTF.

This CDR3 reads CASSPTGSSGNTIYF. CDR3 coding DNA: TGTGCCAGCAGCCCGACAGGATCCTCTGGAAACACCATATATTTT. The chain carries TRBV28 and TRBJ1-3, with D possibly matching TRBD1 (6 bases). Germline CDR1 reads MDHEN; CDR2 reads SYDVKM. The length of the CDR3 is 15 residues. V shed 6 bases and J shed 0 bases, with 12 bases lying between them.

The sample holds a few counts of this clonotype. The chain uses TRBV20-1 and TRBJ1-5; TRBD1 matches at 7 bases. Germline lookup yields CDR1 DFQATT and CDR2 SNEGSKA (reference sequence). Trimming took 4 bases from V and 2 from J; bases not matched to a gene: 5. The CDR3 has 14 residues. CDR3 nucleotides: TGCAGTGCTATACAGGGGAAAGGCAATCAGCCCCAGCATTTT. This sequence encodes CSAIQGKGNQPQHF.

This clonotype was observed a single time. The V gene is TRBV7-8, the J gene TRBJ2-7; D perhaps matches TRBD1 (6 bases). The CDR3 loop spans 12 amino acids. V dropped 4 bases and J dropped 5 bases, with 9 bases sitting between them. Germline values: CDR1 SGHVS, CDR2 FQNEAQ. The CDR3: CASSSQGNEQYF. CDR3 nucleotide sequence: TGTGCCAGCAGCTCGCAGGGGAACGAGCAGTACTTC. The variable domain in full, completed from reference TRBV7-8 and TRBJ2-7, reads GAGVSQSPRYKVAKRGQDVALRCDPISGHVSLFWYQQALGQGPEFLTYFQNEAQLDKSGLPSDRFFAERPEGSVSTLKIQRTQQEDSAVYLCASSSQGNEQYFGPGTRLTVT.